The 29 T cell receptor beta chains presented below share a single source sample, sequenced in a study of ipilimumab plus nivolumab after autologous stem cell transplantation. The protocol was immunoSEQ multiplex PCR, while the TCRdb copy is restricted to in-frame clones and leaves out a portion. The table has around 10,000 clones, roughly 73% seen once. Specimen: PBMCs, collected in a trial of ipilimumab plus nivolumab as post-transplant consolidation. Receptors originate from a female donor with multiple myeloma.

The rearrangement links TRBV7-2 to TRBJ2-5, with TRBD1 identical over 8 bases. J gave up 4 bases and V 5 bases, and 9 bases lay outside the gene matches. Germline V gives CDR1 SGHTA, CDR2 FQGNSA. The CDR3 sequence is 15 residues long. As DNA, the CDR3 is TGTGCCAGCAGCCCGGACAGGGAGGTAGGAGAGACCCAGTACTTC. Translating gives CASSPDREVGETQYF.

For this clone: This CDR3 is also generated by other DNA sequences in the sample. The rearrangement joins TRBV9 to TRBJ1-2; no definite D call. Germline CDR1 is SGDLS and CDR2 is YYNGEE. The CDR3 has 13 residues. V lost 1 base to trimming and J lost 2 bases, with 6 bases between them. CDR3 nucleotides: TGTGCCAGCAGCGTAACAGAAAACTATGGCTACACCTTC. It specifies CASSVTENYGYTF. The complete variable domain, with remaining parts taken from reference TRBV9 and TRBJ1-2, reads DSGVTQTPKHLITATGQRVTLRCSPRSGDLSVYWYQQSLDQGLQFLIQYYNGEERAKGNILERFSAQQFPDLHSELNLSSLELGDSALYFCASSVTENYGYTFGSGTRLTVV.

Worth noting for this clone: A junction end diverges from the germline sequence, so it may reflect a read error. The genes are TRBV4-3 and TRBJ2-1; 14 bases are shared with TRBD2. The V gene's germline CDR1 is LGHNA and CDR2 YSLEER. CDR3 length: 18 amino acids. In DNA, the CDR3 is TGCGCCAGCAGCCACATACGACTAGCGGGAGGGGTTTGGAATGGGCAGTTCTTC. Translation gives CASSHIRLAGGVWNGQFF.

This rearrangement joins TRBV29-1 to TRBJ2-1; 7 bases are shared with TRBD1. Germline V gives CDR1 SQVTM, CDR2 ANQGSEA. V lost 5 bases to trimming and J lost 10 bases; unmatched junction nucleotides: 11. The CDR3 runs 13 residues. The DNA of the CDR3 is TGCAGCGTTATGACATCAGGGGGTGGGGAGCAGTTCTTC. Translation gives CSVMTSGGGEQFF.

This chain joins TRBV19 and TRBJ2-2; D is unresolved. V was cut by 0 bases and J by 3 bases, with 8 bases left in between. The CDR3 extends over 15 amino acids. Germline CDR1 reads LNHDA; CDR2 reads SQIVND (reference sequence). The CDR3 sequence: CASSIESADTGELFF. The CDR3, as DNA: TGTGCCAGTAGTATAGAATCGGCAGACACCGGGGAGCTGTTTTTT.

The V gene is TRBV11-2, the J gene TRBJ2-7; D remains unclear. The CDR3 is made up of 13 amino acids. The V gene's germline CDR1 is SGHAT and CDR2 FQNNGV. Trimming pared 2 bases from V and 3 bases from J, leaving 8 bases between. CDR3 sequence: CASSLFTIYEQYF. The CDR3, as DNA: TGTGCCAGCAGCTTATTCACGATCTACGAGCAGTACTTC.

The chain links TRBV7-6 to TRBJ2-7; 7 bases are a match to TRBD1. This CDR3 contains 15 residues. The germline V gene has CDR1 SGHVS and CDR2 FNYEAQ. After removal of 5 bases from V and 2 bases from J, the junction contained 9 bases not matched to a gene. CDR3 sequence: CASSQASTGPYEQYF. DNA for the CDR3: TGTGCCAGCAGCCAAGCCTCGACAGGGCCCTACGAGCAGTACTTC.

CDR3 amino acids: CASSLNTGEAFF. CDR3 bases: TGCGCCAGCAGCTTGAACACGGGTGAAGCTTTCTTT. This chain links TRBV5-1 with TRBJ1-1; D remains unclear. The CDR3 contains 12 residues. The V end lost 1 base, the J end lost 7 bases, and 8 bases lay between the germline ends. Germline V gene lookup returns CDR1 SGHRS and CDR2 YFSETQ.

The CDR3 sequence: CASSLAVSGGGEKLFF. CDR3 in DNA: TGTGCCAGCAGCTTAGCGGTGTCAGGGGGCGGAGAAAAACTGTTTTTT. The genes are TRBV7-6 and TRBJ1-4, with TRBD1 matching 8 bases. Germline values: CDR1 SGHVS, CDR2 FNYEAQ. After removal of 0 bases from V and 8 bases from J, the junction contained 8 bases not matched to a gene. This CDR3 is 16 amino acids long. The complete variable domain, with remaining parts taken from reference TRBV7-6 and TRBJ1-4, reads GAGVSQSPRYKVTKRGQDVALRCDPISGHVSLYWYRQALGQGPEFLTYFNYEAQQDKSGLPNDRFSAERPEGSISTLTIQRTEQRDSAMYRCASSLAVSGGGEKLFFGSGTQLSVL.

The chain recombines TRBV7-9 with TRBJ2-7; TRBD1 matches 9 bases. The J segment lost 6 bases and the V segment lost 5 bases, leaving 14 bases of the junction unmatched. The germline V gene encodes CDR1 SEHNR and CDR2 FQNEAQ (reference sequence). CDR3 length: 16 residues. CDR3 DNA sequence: TGTGCCAGCAGCCCCCGGGACAGGGTCATTCCAGGCGAGCAGTACTTC. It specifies CASSPRDRVIPGEQYF.

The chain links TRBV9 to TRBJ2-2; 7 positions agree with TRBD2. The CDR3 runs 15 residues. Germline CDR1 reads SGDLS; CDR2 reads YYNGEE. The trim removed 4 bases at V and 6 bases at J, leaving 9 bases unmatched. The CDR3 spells CASSRSGGSPGELFF. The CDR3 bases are TGTGCCAGCAGCCGGTCCGGCGGGAGCCCCGGGGAGCTGTTTTTT.

The CDR3 nucleotides are TGTGCCAGCAGCTCACTGACGGAGTTAATCGGTGGCTACACCTTC. It encodes CASSSLTELIGGYTF. The V and J genes are TRBV7-2 and TRBJ1-2; no clear D gene. Germline V gene lookup returns CDR1 SGHTA and CDR2 FQGNSA. The germline V and J ends were trimmed by 4 bases and 7 bases, with 19 bases remaining between them. This CDR3 region has 15 residues.

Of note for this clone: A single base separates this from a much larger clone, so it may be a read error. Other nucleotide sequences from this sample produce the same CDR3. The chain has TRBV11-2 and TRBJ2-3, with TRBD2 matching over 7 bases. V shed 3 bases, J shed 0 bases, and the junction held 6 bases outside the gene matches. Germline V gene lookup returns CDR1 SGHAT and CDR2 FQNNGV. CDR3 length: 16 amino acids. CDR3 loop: CASSFLAATSTDTQYF. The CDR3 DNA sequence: TGTGCCAGCAGCTTTCTAGCGGCCACCAGCACAGATACGCAGTATTTT.

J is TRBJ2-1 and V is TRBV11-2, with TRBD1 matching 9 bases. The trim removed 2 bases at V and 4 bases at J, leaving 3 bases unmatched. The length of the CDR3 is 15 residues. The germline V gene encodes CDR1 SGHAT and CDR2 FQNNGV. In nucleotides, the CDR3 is TGTGCCAGCAGCTTATGGGACAGGGATTACAATGAGCAGTTCTTC. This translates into CASSLWDRDYNEQFF.

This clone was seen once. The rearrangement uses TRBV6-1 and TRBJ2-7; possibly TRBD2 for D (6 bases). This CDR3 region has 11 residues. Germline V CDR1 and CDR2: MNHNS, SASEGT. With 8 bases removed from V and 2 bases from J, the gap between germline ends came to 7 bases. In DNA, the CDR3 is TGTGCCAGCGCGGGGACCTACGAGCAGTACTTC. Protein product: CASAGTYEQYF.

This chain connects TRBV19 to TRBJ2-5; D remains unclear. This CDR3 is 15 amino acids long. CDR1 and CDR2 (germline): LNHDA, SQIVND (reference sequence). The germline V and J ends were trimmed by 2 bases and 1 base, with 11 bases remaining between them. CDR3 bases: TGTGCCAGTAGTATATCGAGGCGGTTCCAAGAGACCCAGTACTTC. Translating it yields CASSISRRFQETQYF.

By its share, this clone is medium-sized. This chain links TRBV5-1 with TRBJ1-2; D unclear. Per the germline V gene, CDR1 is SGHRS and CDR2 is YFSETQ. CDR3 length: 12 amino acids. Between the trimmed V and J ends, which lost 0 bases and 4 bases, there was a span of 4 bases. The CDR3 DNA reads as TGCGCCAGCAGCTTGGGCAGCTATGGCTACACCTTC. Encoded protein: CASSLGSYGYTF. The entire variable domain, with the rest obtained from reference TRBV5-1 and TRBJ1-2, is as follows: KAGVTQTPRYLIKTRGQQVTLSCSPISGHRSVSWYQQTPGQGLQFLFEYFSETQRNKGNFPGRFSGRQFSNSRSEMNVSTLELGDSALYLCASSLGSYGYTFGSGTRLTVV.

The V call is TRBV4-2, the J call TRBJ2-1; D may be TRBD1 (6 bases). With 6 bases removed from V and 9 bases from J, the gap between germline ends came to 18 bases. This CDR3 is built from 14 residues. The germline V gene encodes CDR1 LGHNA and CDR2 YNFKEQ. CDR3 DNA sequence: TGTGCCAGCAGGATTTCAGGGGCTGTAGGTGAGCAGTTCTTC. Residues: CASRISGAVGEQFF.

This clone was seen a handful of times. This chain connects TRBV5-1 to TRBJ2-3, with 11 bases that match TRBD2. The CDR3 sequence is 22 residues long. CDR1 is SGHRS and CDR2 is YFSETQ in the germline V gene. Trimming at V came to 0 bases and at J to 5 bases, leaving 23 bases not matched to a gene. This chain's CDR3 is CASSLGGGAGTSGLTARDTQYF. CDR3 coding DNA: TGCGCCAGCAGCTTGGGAGGGGGAGCCGGGACTAGCGGACTGACTGCCCGAGATACGCAGTATTTT. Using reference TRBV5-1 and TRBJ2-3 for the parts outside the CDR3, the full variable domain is KAGVTQTPRYLIKTRGQQVTLSCSPISGHRSVSWYQQTPGQGLQFLFEYFSETQRNKGNFPGRFSGRQFSNSRSEMNVSTLELGDSALYLCASSLGGGAGTSGLTARDTQYFGPGTRLTVL.

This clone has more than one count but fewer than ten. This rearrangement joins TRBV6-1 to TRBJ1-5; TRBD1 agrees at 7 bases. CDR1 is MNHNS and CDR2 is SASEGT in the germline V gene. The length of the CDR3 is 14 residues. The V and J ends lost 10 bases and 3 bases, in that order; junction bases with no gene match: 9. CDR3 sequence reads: CATTQGGPNQPQHF. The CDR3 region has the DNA TGTGCCACCACCCAGGGGGGGCCCAATCAGCCCCAGCATTTT.

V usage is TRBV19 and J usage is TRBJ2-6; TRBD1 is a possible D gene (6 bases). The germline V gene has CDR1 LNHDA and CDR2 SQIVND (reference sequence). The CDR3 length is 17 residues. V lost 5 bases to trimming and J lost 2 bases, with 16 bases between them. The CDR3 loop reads CASSSENRVPGANVLTF. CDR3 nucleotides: TGTGCCAGTAGTTCAGAAAACAGGGTGCCTGGGGCCAACGTCCTGACTTTC.

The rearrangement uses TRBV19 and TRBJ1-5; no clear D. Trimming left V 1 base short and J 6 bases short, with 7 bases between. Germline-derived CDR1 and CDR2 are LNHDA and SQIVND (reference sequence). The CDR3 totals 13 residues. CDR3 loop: CASSIALRQPQHF. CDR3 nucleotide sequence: TGTGCCAGTAGTATAGCTCTTCGTCAGCCCCAGCATTTT. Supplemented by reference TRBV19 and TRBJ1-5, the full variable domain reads DGGITQSPKYLFRKEGQNVTLSCEQNLNHDAMYWYRQDPGQGLRLIYYSQIVNDFQKGDIAEGYSVSREKKESFPLTVTSAQKNPTAFYLCASSIALRQPQHFGDGTRLSIL.

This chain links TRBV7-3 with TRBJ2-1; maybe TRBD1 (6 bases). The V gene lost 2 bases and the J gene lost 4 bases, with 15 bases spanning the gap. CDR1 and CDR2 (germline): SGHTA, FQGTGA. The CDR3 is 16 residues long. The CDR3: CASSLGSGGGYNEQFF. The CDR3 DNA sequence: TGTGCCAGCAGCTTAGGATCTGGGGGCGGTTACAATGAGCAGTTCTTC.

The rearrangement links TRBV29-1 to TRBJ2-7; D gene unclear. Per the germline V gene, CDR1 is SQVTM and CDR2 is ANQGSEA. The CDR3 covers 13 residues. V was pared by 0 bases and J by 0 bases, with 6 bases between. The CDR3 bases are TGCAGCGTTGAAGATTCCGGCTCCTACGAGCAGTACTTC. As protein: CSVEDSGSYEQYF.

The chain's CDR3 is CASSLEATEAFF. For the CDR3, the DNA is TGTGCCAGCAGTTTAGAGGCCACTGAAGCTTTCTTT. This chain connects TRBV28 to TRBJ1-1, with unresolved D. Trimming pared 2 bases from V and 4 bases from J, leaving 5 bases between. The CDR3 has 12 residues. The V gene's germline CDR1 is MDHEN and CDR2 SYDVKM. Complete variable domain (other parts from reference TRBV28 and TRBJ1-1): DVKVTQSSRYLVKRTGEKVFLECVQDMDHENMFWYRQDPGLGLRLIYFSYDVKMKEKGDIPEGYSVSREKKERFSLILESASTNQTSMYLCASSLEATEAFFGQGTRLTVV.

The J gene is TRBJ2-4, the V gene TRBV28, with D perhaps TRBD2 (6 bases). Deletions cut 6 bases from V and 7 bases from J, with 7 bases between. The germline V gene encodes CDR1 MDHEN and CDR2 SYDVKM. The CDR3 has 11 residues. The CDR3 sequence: CASRGGNIQYF. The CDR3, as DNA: TGTGCCAGCAGAGGAGGGAACATTCAGTACTTC.

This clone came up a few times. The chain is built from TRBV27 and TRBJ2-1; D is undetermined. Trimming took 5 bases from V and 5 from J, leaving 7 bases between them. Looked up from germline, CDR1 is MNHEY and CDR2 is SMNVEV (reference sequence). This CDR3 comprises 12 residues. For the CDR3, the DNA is TGTGCCAGCAGTACCCCCCACAATGAGCAGTTCTTC. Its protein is CASSTPHNEQFF.

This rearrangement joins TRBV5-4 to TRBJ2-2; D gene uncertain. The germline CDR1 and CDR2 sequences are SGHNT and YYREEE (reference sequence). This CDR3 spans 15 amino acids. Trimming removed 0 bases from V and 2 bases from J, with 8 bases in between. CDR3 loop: CASSLGSGNTGELFF. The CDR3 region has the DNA TGTGCCAGCAGCTTGGGGTCGGGTAACACCGGGGAGCTGTTTTTT.

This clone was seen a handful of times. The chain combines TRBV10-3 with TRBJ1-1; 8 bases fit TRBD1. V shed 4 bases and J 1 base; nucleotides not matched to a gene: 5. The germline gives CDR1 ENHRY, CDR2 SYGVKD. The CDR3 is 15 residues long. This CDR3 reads CAISATDRENTEAFF. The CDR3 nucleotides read TGTGCCATCAGTGCGACGGACAGGGAGAACACTGAAGCTTTCTTT.